This T cell receptor (beta chain) was sequenced during a study of blood T cell repertoires in COVID-19. Original processing notes: For nucleated cells, counts were estimated from reference gene primer amplification. Sequencing used immunoSEQ multiplex PCR; TCRdb keeps in-frame clones, though not all of them. The V and J calls and clone size come from that table; D and trimming were worked out from the DNA. The repertoire holds roughly 220,000 clones, with more than 75% as singletons. The CDR3 loop spans 12 amino acids. Trimming took off 1 base at V and 9 bases at J, with 9 bases between the two ends. CDR1 is SGHTA and CDR2 is FQGTGA in the germline V gene.

Sample: peripheral blood. This sequence originates from a woman older than 75 with COVID-19, enrolled during active disease. The V and J genes are TRBV7-3 and TRBJ2-5; D perhaps matches TRBD2 (5 bases). CDR3 amino acids: CASSLIGGPQYF. CDR3 nucleotide sequence: TGTGCCAGCAGCTTAATAGGAGGACCCCAGTACTTC.